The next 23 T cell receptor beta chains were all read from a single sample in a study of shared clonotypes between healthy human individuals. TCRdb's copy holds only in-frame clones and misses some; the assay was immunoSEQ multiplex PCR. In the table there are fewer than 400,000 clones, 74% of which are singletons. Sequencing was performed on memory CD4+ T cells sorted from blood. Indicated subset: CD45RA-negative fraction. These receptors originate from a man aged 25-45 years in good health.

The DNA of the CDR3 is TGCGCCAGCAGCCTGAACTCAGGGACAGGGCTCTCTGGAAACACCATATATTTT. This encodes CASSLNSGTGLSGNTIYF. This chain joins TRBV4-3 and TRBJ1-3; 9 positions match TRBD1. Germline CDR1 reads LGHNA; CDR2 reads YSLEER. This CDR3 region has 18 residues. J lost 0 bases, V lost 4 bases, and 10 bases had no gene match.

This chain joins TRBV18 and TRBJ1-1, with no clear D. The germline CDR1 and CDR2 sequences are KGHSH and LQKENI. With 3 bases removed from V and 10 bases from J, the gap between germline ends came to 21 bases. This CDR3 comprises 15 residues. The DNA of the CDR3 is TGTGCCAGCTCACCCCCGTCCCAGCCAGAAGTTGGAGCTTTCTTT. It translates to CASSPPSQPEVGAFF. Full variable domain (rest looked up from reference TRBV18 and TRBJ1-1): NAGVMQNPRHLVRRRGQEARLRCSPMKGHSHVYWYRQLPEEGLKFMVYLQKENIIDESGMPKERFSAEFPKEGPSILRIQQVVRGDSAAYFCASSPPSQPEVGAFFGQGTRLTVV.

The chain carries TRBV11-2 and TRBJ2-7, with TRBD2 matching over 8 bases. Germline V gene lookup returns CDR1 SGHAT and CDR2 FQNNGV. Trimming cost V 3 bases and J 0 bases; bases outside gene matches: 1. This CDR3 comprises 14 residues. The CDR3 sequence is CASSFSGDSYEQYF. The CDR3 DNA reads TGTGCCAGCAGCTTTAGCGGGGACTCCTACGAGCAGTACTTC.

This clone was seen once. The CDR3 nucleotides are TGTGCCACCAGCAGACCAGGGGATAGTAATGAAAAACTGTTTTTT. This encodes CATSRPGDSNEKLFF. This chain links TRBV15 with TRBJ1-4; D may be TRBD1 (6 bases). V shed 2 bases and J shed 4 bases, with 11 bases lying between them. The CDR3 contains 15 residues. CDR1 and CDR2 from the germline V gene are LNHNV and YYDKDF (reference sequence).

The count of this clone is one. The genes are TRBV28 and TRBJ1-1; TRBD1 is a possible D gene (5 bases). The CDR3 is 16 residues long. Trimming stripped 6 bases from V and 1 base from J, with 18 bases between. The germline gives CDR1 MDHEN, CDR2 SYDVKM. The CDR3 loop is CASSSLSGTRNTEAFF. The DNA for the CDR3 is TGTGCCAGCAGCTCACTATCCGGGACCCGGAACACTGAAGCTTTCTTT.

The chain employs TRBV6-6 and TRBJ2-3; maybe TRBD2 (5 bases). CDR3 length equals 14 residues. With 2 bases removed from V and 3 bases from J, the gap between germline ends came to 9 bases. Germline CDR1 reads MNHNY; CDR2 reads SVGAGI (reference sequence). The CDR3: CASSYQRRTDTQYF. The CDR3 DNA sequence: TGTGCCAGCAGTTACCAGAGGAGGACAGATACGCAGTATTTT.

CDR3 in DNA: TGTGCCACCAGCAGGGACCGCGGGGCGGCCAAAAACATTCAGTACTTC. Protein: CATSRDRGAAKNIQYF. The rearrangement joins TRBV15 to TRBJ2-4; weak D call: TRBD2 (6 bases). The V end lost 3 bases, the J end lost 1 base, and 13 bases lay between the germline ends. The CDR3 is made up of 16 amino acids. The germline gives CDR1 LNHNV, CDR2 YYDKDF (reference sequence).

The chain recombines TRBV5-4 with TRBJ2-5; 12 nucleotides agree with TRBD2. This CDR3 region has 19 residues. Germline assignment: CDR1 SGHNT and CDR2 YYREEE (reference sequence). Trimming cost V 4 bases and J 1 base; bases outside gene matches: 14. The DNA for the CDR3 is TGTGCCAGCAGCCAAAAATTGGGGACTAGCGGGTTCATCCAAGAGACCCAGTACTTC. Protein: CASSQKLGTSGFIQETQYF.

The CDR3 DNA reads TGTGCCAGTAGTAGGAGGGCCTCGAACACCGGGGAGCTGTTTTTT. This encodes CASSRRASNTGELFF. The rearrangement joins TRBV19 to TRBJ2-2, with D possibly matching TRBD2 (6 bases). This CDR3 contains 15 residues. With 4 bases removed from V and 0 bases from J, the gap between germline ends came to 9 bases. Germline V CDR1 and CDR2: LNHDA, SQIVND (reference sequence).

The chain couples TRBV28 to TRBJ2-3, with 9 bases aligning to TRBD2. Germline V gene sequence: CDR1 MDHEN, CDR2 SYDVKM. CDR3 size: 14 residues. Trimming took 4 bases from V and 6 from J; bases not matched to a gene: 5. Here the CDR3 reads CASSSLAGTDTQYF. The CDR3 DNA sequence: TGTGCCAGCAGTTCGCTAGCGGGAACTGATACGCAGTATTTT.

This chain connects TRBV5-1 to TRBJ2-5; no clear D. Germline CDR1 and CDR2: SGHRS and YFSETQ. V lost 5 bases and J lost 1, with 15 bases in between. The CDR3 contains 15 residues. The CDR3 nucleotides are TGCGCCAGCAGTGAGCGAACAGCTTTCCAAGAGACCCAGTACTTC. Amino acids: CASSERTAFQETQYF. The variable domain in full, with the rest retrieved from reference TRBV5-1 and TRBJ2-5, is KAGVTQTPRYLIKTRGQQVTLSCSPISGHRSVSWYQQTPGQGLQFLFEYFSETQRNKGNFPGRFSGRQFSNSRSEMNVSTLELGDSALYLCASSERTAFQETQYFGPGTRLLVL.

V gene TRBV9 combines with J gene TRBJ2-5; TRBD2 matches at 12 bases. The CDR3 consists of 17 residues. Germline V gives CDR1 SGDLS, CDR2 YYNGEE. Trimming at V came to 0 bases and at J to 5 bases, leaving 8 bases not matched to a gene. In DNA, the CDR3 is TGTGCCAGCAGCGTAGACCCGACTAGCGGGAGCTGGGAGACCCAGTACTTC. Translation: CASSVDPTSGSWETQYF.

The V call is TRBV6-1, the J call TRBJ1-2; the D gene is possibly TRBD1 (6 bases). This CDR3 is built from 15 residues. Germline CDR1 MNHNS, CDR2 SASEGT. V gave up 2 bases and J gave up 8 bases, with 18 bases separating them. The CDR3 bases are TGTGCCAGCAGTGAAACTCGGACAGTCTTTGGGGGCTACACCTTC. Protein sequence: CASSETRTVFGGYTF.

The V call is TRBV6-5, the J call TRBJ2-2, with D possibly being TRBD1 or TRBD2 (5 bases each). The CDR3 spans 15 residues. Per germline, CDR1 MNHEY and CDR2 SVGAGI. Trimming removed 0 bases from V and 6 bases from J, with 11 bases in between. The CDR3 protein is CASSYSTEGPGELFF. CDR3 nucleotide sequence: TGTGCCAGCAGTTACTCGACAGAGGGGCCCGGGGAGCTGTTTTTT.

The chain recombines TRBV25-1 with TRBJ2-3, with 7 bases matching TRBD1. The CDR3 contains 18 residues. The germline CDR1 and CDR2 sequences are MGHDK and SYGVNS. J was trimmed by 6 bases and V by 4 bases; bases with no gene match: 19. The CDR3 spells CASSAGTAGPTSRDTQYF. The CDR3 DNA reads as TGTGCCAGCAGTGCCGGGACAGCTGGCCCCACGTCCAGGGATACGCAGTATTTT.

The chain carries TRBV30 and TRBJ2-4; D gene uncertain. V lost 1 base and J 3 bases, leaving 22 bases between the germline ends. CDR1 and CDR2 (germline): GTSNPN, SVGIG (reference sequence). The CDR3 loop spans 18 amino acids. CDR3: CAWSDPRTRPRGKNIQYF. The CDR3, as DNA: TGTGCCTGGAGTGACCCACGGACCCGCCCTCGAGGCAAAAACATTCAGTACTTC. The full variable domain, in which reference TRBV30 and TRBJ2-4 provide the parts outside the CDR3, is SQTIHQWPATLVQPVGSPLSLECTVEGTSNPNLYWYRQAAGRGLQLLFYSVGIGQISSEVPQNLSASRPQDRQFILSSKKLLLSDSGFYLCAWSDPRTRPRGKNIQYFGAGTRLSVL.

CDR3 protein: CASSSDTGYTF. CDR3 nucleotides: TGTGCCAGCAGCTCAGACACCGGCTACACCTTC. The chain carries TRBV9 and TRBJ1-2, with D unclear. Germline V gene sequence: CDR1 SGDLS, CDR2 YYNGEE. V was clipped by 4 bases and J by 8 bases, with 9 bases between them. This CDR3 region has 11 residues.

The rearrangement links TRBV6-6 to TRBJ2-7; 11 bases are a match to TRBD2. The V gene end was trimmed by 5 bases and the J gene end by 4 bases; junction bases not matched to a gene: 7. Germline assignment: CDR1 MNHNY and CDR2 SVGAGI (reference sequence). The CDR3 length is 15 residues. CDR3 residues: CASSGTSGYQYEQYF. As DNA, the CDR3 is TGTGCCAGCAGTGGGACTAGCGGATATCAATACGAGCAGTACTTC.

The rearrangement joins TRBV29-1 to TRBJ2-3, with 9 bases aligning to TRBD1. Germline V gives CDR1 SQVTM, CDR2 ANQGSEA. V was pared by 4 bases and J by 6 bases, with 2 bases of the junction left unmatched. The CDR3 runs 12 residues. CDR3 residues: CSVGTGVDTQYF. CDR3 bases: TGCAGCGTTGGGACAGGGGTTGATACGCAGTATTTT.

CDR3 in DNA: TGTGCCAGCAGCTTGAAGGCTAGCCCGAGGGATCAGTACTTC. Translating gives CASSLKASPRDQYF. The chain couples TRBV5-5 to TRBJ2-7, with D tentatively TRBD2 (5 bases). Trimming shortened V by 1 base and J by 10 bases, and 18 bases separated the two germline ends. This CDR3 is 14 amino acids long. The germline CDR1 and CDR2 sequences are SGHKS and YYEKEE (reference sequence).

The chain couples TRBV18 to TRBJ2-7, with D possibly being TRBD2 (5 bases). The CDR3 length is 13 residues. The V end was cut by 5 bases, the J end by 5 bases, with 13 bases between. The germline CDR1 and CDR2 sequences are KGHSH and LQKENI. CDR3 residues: CASSIASGNEQYF. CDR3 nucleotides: TGTGCCAGCTCAATAGCGTCGGGGAACGAGCAGTACTTC.

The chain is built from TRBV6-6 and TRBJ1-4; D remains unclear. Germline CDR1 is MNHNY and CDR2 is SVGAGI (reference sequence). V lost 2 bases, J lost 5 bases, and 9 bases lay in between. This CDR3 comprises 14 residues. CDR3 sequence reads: CASSYRAINEKLFF. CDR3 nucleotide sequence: TGTGCCAGCAGTTACAGGGCTATCAATGAAAAACTGTTTTTT.

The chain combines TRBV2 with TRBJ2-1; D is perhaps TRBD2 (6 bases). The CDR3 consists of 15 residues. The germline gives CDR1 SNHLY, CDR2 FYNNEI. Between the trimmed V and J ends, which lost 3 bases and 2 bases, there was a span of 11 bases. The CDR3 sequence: CASSDASGAYNEQFF. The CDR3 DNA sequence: TGTGCCAGCAGTGACGCTTCGGGGGCCTACAATGAGCAGTTCTTC.